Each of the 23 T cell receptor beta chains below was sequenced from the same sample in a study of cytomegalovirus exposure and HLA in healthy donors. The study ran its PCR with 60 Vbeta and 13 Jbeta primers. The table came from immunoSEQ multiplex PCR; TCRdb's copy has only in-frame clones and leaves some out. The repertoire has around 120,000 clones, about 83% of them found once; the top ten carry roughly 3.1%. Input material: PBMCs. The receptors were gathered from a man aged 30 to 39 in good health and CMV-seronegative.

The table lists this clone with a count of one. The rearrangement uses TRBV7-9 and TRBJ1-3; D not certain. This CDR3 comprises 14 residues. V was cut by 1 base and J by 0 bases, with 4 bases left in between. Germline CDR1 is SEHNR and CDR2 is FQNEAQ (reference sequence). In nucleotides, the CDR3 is TGTGCCAGCAGCTTAGACACCTCTGGAAACACCATATATTTT. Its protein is CASSLDTSGNTIYF.

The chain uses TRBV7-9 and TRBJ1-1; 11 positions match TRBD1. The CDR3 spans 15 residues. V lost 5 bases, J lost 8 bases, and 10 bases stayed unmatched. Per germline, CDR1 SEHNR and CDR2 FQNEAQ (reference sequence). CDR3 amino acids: CASSTDRDRGFEAFF. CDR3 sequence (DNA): TGTGCCAGCAGCACGGACCGGGACAGGGGGTTCGAAGCTTTCTTT.

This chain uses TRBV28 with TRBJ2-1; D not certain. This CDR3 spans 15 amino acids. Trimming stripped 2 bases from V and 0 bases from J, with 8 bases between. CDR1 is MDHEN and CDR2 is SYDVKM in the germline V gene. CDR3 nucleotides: TGTGCCAGCAGTTTAAGAAGGAGCTCCTACAATGAGCAGTTCTTC. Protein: CASSLRRSSYNEQFF.

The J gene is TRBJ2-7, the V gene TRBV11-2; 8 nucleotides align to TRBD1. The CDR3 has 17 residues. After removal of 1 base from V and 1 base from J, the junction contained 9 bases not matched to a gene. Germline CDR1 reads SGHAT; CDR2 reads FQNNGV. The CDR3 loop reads CASSLGRRTGPSYEQYF. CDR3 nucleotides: TGTGCCAGCAGCTTAGGCCGTCGGACAGGGCCTTCCTACGAGCAGTACTTC.

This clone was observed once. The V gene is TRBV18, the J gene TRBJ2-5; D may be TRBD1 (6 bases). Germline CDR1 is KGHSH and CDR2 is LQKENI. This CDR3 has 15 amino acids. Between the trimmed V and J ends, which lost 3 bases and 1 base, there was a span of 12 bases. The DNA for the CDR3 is TGTGCCAGCTCACCCCGCCGACAGGCCCAAGAGACCCAGTACTTC. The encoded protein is CASSPRRQAQETQYF.

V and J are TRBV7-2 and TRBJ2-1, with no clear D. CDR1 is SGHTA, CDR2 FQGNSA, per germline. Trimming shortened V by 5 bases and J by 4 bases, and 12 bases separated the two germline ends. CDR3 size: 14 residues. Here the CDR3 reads CASSLLSLYNEQFF. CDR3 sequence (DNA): TGTGCCAGCAGCCTTCTTAGCTTATACAATGAGCAGTTCTTC.

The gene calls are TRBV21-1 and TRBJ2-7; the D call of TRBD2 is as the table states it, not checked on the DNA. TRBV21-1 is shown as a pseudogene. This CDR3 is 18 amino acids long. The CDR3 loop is CASSKRPGPGGLLHEQYF. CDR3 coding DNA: TGTGCCAGCAGCAAACGCCCAGGGCCCGGGGGACTTTTGCACGAGCAGTACTTC.

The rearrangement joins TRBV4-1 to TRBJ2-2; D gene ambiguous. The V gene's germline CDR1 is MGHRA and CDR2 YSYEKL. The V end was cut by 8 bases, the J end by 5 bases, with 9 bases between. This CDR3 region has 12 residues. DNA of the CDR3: TGCGCCAGCGGGCGTGTGACCGGGGAGCTGTTTTTT. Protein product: CASGRVTGELFF.

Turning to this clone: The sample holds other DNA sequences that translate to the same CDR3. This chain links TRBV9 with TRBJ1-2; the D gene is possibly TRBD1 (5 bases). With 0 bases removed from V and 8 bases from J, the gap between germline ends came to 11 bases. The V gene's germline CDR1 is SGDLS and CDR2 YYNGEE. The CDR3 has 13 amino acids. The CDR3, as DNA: TGTGCCAGCAGCGTAGGGGCAGGGCCGGGCTACACCTTC. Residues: CASSVGAGPGYTF. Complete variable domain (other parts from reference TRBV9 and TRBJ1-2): DSGVTQTPKHLITATGQRVTLRCSPRSGDLSVYWYQQSLDQGLQFLIQYYNGEERAKGNILERFSAQQFPDLHSELNLSSLELGDSALYFCASSVGAGPGYTFGSGTRLTVV.

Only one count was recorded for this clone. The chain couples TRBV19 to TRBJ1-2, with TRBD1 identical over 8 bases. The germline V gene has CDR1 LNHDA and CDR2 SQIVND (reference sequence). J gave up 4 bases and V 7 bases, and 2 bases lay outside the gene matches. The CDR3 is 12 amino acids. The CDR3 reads CASTDRVYGYTF. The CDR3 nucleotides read TGTGCCAGTACGGACAGGGTCTATGGCTACACCTTC.

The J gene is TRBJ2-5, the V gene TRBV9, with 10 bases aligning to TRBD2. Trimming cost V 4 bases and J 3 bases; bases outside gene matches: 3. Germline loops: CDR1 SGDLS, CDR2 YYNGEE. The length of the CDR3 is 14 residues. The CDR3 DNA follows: TGTGCCAGCAGCCCAGCGGGGGGGAAAGAGACCCAGTACTTC. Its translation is CASSPAGGKETQYF.

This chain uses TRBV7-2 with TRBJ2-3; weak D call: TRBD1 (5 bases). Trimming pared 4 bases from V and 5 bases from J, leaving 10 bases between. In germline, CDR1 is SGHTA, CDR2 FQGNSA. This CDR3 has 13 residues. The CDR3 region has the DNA TGTGCCAGCAGCTCAGGGTACGGAGATACGCAGTATTTT. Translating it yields CASSSGYGDTQYF.

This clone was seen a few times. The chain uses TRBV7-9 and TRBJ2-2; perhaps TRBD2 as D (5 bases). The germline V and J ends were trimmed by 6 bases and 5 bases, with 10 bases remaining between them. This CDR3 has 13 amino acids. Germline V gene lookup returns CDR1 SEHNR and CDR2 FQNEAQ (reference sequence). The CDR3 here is CASRRGNTGELFF. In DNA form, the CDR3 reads TGTGCCAGCAGACGGGGAAATACCGGGGAGCTGTTTTTT.

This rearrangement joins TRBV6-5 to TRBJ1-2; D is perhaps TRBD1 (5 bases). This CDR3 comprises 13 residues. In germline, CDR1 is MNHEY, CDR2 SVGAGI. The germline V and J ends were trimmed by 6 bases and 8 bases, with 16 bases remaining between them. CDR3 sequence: CASRPPTDGGYTF. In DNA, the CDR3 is TGTGCCAGCAGGCCCCCGACAGACGGGGGCTACACCTTC.

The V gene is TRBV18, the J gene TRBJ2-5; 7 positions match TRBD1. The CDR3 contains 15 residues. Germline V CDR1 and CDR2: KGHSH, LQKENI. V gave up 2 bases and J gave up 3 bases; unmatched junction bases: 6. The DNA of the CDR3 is TGTGCCAGCTCACCAAACAGGGGATCTAAAGAGACCCAGTACTTC. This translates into CASSPNRGSKETQYF.

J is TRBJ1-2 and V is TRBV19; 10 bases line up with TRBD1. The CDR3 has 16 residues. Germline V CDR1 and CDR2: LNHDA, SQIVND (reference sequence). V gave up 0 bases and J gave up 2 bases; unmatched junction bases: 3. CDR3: CASSIDPGQGNYGYTF. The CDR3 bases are TGTGCCAGTAGTATAGATCCGGGACAGGGGAACTATGGCTACACCTTC.

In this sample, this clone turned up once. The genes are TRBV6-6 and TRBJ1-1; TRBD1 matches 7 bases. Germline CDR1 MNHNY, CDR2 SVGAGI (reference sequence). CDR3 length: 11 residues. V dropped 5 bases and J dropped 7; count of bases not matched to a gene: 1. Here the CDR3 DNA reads TGTGCCAGCAGTGGGGACAGTGAAGCTTTCTTT. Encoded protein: CASSGDSEAFF.

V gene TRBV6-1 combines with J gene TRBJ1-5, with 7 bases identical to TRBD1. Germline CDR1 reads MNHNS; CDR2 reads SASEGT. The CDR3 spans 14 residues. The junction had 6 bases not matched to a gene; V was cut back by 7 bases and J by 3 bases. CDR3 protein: CASTQGQDNQPQHF. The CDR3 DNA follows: TGTGCCAGCACCCAAGGACAGGACAATCAGCCCCAGCATTTT.

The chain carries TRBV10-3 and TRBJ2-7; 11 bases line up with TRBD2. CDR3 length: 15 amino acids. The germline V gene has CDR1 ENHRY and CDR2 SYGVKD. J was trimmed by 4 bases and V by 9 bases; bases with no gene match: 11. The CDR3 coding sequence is TGTGCCATTGCCGGGACTAGCGGAGGCATTTACGAGCAGTACTTC. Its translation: CAIAGTSGGIYEQYF.

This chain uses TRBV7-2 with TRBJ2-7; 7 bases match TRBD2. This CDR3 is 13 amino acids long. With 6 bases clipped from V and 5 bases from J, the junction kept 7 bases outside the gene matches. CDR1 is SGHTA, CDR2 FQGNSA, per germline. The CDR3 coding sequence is TGTGCCAGCAGAGGACCGGGGGGAAACGAGCAGTACTTC. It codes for CASRGPGGNEQYF.

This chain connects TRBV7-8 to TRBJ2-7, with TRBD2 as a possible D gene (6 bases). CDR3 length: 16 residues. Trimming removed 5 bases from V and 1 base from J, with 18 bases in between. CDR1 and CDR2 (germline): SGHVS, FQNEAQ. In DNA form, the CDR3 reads TGTGCCAGCAGCCCCGATGGGACTCATGGTTCCTACGAGCAGTACTTC. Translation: CASSPDGTHGSYEQYF.

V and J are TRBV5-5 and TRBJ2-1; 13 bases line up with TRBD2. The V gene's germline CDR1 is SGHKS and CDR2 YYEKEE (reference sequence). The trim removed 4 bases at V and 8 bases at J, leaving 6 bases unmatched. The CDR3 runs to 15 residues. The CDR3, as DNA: TGTGCCAGCAGCCAAGGACTAGCGGGAGTATATGAGCAGTTCTTC. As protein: CASSQGLAGVYEQFF. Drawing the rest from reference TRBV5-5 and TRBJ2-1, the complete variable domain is DAGVTQSPTHLIKTRGQQVTLRCSPISGHKSVSWYQQVLGQGPQFIFQYYEKEERGRGNFPDRFSARQFPNYSSELNVNALLLGDSALYLCASSQGLAGVYEQFFGPGTRLTVL.

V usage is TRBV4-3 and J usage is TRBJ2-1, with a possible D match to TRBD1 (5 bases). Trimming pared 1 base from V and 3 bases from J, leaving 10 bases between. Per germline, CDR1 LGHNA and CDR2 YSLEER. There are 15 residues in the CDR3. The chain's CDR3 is CASSQVIGVYNEQFF. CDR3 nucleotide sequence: TGCGCCAGCAGCCAAGTTATAGGGGTCTACAATGAGCAGTTCTTC.